Included here is one T cell receptor beta chain sequence, with context. CDR3 length: 15 residues. Trimming cost V 2 bases and J 6 bases; bases outside gene matches: 0. CDR1 is MDHEN and CDR2 is SYDVKM in the germline V gene. The table came from immunoSEQ multiplex PCR; TCRdb's copy has only in-frame clones and leaves some out. The data show approximately 71,000 clones, about 90% seen once. The data originate from a study of cytomegalovirus exposure and HLA in healthy donors. This sequence originates from a man aged 18 to 29 in good health and CMV-seronegative. The chain is built from TRBV28 and TRBJ2-1; 14 nucleotides match TRBD2. Source material: PBMCs. The CDR3 nucleotides are TGTGCCAGCAGTTTAGGGACTAGCGGGAGCAATGAGCAGTTCTTC. Its translation is CASSLGTSGSNEQFF.